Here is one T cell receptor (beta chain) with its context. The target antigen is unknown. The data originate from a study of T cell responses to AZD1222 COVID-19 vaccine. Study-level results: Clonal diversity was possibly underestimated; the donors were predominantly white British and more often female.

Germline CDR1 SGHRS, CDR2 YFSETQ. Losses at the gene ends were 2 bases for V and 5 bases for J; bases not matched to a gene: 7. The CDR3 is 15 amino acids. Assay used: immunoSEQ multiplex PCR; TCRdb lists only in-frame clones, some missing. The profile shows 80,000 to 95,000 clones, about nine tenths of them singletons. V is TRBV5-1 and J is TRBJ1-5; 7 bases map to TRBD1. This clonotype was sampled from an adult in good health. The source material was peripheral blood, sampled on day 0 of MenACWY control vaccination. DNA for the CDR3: TGCGCCAGCAGCTTACGGACAGGCGGCGATCAGCCCCAGCATTTT. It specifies CASSLRTGGDQPQHF.